This T cell receptor (beta chain) was sequenced for a study of T cell repertoires in cytomegalovirus infection. Overall study context: Alongside well-studied HLA-B-restricted CMV epitopes, recently identified HLA-C-restricted CMV epitopes were also used. Indicated by public TCR beta signatures were CMV infection and matching HLA type. General observations from the study: Dominant in the ex vivo response were TCR beta clonotypes restricted by HLA-C and specific for CMV.

J gave up 5 bases and V 3 bases, and 5 bases lay outside the gene matches. Germline CDR1 is LGHNT and CDR2 is FRNRAP. The CDR3 consists of 14 residues. TCRdb called the reads again in MiXCR, with one record for every CDR3 protein. The table has 570,000 or so distinct CDR3 sequences, almost 40% seen once. On this clonotype itself: Antigen unknown.

The origin of this receptor is a human donor in good health (CMV status not recorded). Some clones in this sample may be carry-over from other donors' samples. Here the sequenced sample was cultured PBMCs, taken from culture after CMV antigen stimulation. The chain combines TRBV12-5 with TRBJ1-2, with 8 bases fitting TRBD1. The DNA for the CDR3 is TGTGCTAGTGGTTTCGGGACAGGTTCTTATGGCTACACCTTC. Protein: CASGFGTGSYGYTF.